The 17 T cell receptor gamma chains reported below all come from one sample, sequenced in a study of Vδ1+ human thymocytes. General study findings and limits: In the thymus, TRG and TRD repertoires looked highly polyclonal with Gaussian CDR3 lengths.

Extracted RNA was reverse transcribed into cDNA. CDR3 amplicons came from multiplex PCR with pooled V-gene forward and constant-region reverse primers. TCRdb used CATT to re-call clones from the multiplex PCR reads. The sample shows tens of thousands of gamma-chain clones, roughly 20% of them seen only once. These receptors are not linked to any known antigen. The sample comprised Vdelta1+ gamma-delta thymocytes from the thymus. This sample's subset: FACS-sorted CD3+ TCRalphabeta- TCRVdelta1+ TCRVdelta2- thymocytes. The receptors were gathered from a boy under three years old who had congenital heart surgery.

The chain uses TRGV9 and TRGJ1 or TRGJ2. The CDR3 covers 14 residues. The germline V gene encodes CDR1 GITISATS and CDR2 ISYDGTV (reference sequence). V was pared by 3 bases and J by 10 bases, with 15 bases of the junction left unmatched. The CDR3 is CALWEILVSEKKLF. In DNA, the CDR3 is TGTGCCTTGTGGGAGATTCTCGTTTCGGAGAAGAAACTCTTT.

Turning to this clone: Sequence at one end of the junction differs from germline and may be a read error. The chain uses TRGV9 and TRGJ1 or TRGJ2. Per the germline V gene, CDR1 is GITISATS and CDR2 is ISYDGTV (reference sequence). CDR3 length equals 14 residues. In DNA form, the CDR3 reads TGTGCCTTGTGGGAGTCCCGGGATTATTATAAAAAACTCTTT. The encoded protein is CALWESRDYYKKLF.

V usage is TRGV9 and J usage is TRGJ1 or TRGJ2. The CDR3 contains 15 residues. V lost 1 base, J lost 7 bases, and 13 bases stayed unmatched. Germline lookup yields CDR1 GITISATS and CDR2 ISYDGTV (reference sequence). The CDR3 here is CALWEVPTAGYKKLF. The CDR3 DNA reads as TGTGCCTTGTGGGAGGTCCCGACGGCGGGGTATAAGAAACTCTTT.

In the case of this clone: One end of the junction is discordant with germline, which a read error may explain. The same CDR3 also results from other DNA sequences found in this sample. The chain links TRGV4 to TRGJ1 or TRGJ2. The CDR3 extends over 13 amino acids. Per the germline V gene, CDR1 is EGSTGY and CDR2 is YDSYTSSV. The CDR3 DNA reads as TGTGCCACCTGGGATGGAAGGCATTATAAGAAGCTCTTT. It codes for CATWDGRHYKKLF.

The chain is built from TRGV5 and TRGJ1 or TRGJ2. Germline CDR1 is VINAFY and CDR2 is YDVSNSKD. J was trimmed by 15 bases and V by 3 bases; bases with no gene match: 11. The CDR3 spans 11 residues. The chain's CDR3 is CATWDGPFPLF. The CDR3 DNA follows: TGTGCCACCTGGGACGGCCCGTTTCCACTCTTT.

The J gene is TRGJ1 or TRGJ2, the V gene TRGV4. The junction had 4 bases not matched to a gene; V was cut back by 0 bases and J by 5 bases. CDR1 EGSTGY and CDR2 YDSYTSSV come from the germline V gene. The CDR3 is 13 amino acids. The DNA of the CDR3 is TGTGCCACCTGGGATGGGTGGAATTATAAGAAACTCTTT. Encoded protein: CATWDGWNYKKLF.

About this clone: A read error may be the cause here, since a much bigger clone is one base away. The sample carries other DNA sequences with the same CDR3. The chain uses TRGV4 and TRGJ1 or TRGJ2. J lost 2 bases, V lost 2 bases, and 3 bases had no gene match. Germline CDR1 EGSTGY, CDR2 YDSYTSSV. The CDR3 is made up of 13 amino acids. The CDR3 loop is CATWDEHYYKKLF. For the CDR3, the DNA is TGTGCCACCTGGGATGAGCATTATTATAAGAAACTCTTT.

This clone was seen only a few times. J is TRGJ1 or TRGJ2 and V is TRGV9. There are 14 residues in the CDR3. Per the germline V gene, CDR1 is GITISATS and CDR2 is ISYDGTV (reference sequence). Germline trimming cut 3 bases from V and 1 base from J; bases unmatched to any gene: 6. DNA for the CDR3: TGTGCCTTGTGGGAGTCAGTAAATTATTATAAGAAACTCTTT. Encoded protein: CALWESVNYYKKLF.

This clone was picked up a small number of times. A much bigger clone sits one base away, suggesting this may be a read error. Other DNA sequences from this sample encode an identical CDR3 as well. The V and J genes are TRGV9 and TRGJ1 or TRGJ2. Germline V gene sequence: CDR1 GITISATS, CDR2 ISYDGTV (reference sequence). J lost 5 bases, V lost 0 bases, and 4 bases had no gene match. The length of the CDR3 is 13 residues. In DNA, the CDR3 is TGTGCCTTGTGGGAGGTGCGTGATTATAAGAAACTCTTT. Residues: CALWEVRDYKKLF.

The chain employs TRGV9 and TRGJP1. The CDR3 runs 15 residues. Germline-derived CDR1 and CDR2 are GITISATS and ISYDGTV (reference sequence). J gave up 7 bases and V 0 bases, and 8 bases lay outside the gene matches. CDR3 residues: CALWEVRRDGWFKIF. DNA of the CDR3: TGTGCCTTGTGGGAGGTGAGACGGGATGGTTGGTTCAAGATATTT.

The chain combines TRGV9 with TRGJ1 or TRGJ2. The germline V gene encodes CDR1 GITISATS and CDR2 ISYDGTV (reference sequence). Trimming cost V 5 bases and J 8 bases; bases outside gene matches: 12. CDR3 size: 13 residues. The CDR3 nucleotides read TGTGCCTTGTGGGTGAGGGTAGGGGATAAGAAACTCTTT. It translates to CALWVRVGDKKLF.

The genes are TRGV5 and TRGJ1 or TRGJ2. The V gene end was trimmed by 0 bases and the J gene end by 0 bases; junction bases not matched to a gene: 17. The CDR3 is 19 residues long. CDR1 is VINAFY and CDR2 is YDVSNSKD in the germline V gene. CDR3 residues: CATWDRHKNPRSNYYKKLF. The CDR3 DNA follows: TGTGCCACCTGGGACAGGCATAAGAATCCACGATCGAATTATTATAAGAAACTCTTT.

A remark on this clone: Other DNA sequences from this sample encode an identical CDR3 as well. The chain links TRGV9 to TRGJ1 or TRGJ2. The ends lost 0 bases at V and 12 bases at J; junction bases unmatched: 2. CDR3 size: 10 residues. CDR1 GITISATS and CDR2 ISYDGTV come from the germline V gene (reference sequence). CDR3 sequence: CALWEVWKLF. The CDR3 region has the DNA TGTGCCTTGTGGGAGGTGTGGAAACTCTTT.

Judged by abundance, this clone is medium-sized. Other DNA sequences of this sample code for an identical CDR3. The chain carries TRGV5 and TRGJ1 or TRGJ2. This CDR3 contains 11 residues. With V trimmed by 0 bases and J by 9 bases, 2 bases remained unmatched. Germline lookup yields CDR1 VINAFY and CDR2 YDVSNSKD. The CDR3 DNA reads TGTGCCACCTGGGACAGGCGTAAGAAACTCTTT. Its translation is CATWDRRKKLF.

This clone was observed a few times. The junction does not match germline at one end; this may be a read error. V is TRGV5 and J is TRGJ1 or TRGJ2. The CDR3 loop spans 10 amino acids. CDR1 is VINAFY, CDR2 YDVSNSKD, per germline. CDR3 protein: CASWTIGKLF. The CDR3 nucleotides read TGTGCCTCCTGGACTATCGGGAAACTCTTT.

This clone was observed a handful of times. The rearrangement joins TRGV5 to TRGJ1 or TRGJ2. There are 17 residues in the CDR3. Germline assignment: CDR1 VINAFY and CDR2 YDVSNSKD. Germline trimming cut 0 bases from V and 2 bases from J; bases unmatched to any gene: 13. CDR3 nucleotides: TGTGCCACCTGGGACAGGCCCCCCAGCCCATATTATTATAAGAAACTCTTT. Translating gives CATWDRPPSPYYYKKLF.

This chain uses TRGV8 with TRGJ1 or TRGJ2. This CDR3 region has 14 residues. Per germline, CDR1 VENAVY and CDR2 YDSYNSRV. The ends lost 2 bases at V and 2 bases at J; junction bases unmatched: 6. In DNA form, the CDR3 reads TGTGCCACCTGGGATAATGGGCATTATTATAAGAAACTCTTT. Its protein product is CATWDNGHYYKKLF.